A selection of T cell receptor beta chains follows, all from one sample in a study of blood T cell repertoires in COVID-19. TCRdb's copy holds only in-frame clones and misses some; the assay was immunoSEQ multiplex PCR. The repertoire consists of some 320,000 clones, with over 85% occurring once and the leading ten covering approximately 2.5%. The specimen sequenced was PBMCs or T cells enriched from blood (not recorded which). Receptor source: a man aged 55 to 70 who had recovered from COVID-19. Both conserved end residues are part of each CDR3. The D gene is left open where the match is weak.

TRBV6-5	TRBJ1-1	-	CASRPDWEQGEAFF
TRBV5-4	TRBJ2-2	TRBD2	CASSFWRGGIPGELFF
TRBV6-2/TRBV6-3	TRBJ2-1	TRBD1	CASSYSGQSFDEQFF
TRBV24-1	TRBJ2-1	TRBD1	CATSDAIEPGQGYNEQFF
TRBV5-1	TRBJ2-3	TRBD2	CASSASGSTDTQYF
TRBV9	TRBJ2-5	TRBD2	CASSVGTGLAEVYQETQYF
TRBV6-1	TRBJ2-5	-	CASSEQGLNVWETQYF
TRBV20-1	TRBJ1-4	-	CSVYSGEKLFF
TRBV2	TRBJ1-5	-	CASSGRGQPQHF
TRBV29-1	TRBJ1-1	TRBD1	CSVEGQGGTEAFF
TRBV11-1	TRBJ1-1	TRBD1	CASSSDRVSTEAFF
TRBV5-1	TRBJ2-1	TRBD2	CASSLAAGGRNEQFF
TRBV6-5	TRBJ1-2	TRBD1	CASSWGQGFGGYTF
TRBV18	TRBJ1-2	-	CASSPVGTNYGYTF
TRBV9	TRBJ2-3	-	CASSVWTGVPDTQYF
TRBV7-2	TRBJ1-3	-	CASSLAGAISSGNTIYF
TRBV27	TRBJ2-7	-	CASRPSGAGSYEQYF
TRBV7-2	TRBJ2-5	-	CASSLAGAAETQYF
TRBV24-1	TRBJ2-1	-	CATSDAARPYNEQFF
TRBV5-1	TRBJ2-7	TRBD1	CASSLWDSFYEQYF
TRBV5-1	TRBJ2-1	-	CASSFTTSSYNEQFF
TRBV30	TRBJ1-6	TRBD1	CAWALGQGGSPLHF
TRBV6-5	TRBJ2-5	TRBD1	CASSYRRTGGRETQYF
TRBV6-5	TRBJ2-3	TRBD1	CASRDGQGPQDTQYF
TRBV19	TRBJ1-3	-	CASSIGGFSGNTIYF
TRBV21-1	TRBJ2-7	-	CASSKGGGTGPYEQYF
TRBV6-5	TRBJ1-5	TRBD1	CASRIGQGVNQPQHF
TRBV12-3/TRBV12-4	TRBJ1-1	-	CASSSRRDTEAFF
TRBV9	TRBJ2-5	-	CASSVDGLGETQYF
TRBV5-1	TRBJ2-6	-	CASSLVSGVGANVLTF
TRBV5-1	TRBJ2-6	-	CASSFQASGANVLTF
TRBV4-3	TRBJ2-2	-	CASRQNTGELFF
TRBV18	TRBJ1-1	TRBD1	CASSLSQQGGVTEAFF
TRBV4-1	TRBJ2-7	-	CASSQAQGYYEQYF
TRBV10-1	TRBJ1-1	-	CASSELQNTEAFF
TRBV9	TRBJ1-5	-	CASSGGSSIQPQHF
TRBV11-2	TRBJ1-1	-	CASSLDLRNEAFF
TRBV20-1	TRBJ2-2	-	CSASKAPNTGELFF
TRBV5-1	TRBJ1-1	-	CASSPNLDSLNTEAFF
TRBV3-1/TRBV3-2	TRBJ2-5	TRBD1	CASRDWGQPVDGTQYF
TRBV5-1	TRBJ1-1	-	CASSSEQNTEAFF
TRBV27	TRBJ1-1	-	CASREQVSLNTEAFF